A single sample is the source of the 2 T cell receptor beta chains below, sequenced in a study of blood T cell repertoires in COVID-19. Method: immunoSEQ multiplex PCR; TCRdb's copy keeps in-frame clones and lacks some. The sample shows about 140,000 clones, around 80% of them seen only once. Sample: peripheral blood. The receptors were gathered from a woman aged 80 or older with active or convalescent COVID-19.

The rearrangement links TRBV30 to TRBJ1-1; a possible D gene is TRBD1 (5 bases). Germline-derived CDR1 and CDR2 are GTSNPN and SVGIG (reference sequence). V was clipped by 6 bases and J by 0 bases, with 14 bases between them. The CDR3 length is 14 residues. CDR3 DNA sequence: TGTGCCTGCACCCGGACAAACATGAACACTGAAGCTTTCTTT. It is translated as CACTRTNMNTEAFF.

With respect to this clone: A read error is possible here, since a much larger clone lies one base away. This chain joins TRBV6-5 and TRBJ1-1, with 9 nucleotides matching TRBD1. J was trimmed by 3 bases and V by 6 bases; bases with no gene match: 2. There are 13 residues in the CDR3. Per germline, CDR1 MNHEY and CDR2 SVGAGI. The CDR3 reads CASSRQGDTEAFF. The CDR3 nucleotides read TGTGCCAGCAGCCGACAGGGGGACACTGAAGCTTTCTTT.